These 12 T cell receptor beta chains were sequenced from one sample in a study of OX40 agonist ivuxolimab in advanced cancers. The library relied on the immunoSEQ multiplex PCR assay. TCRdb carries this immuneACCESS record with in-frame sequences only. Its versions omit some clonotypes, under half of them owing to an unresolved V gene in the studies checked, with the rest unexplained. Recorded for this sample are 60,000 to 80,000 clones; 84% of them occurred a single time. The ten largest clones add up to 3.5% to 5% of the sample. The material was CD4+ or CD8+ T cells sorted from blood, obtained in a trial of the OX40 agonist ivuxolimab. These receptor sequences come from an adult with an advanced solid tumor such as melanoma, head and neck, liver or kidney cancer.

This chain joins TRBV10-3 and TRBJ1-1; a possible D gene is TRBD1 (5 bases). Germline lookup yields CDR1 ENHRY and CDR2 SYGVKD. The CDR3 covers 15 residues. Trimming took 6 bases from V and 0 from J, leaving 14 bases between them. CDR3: CAISGHGGMNTEAFF. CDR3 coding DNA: TGTGCCATCAGCGGACACGGAGGGATGAACACTGAAGCTTTCTTT.

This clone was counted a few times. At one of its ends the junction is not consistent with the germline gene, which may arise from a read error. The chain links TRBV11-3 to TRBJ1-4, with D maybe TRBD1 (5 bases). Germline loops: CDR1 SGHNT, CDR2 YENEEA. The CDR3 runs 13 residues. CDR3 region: CASSLDRSGGRIF. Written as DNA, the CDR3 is TGTGCCAGCAGCTTAGACCGGAGCGGGGGTAGGATTTTT.

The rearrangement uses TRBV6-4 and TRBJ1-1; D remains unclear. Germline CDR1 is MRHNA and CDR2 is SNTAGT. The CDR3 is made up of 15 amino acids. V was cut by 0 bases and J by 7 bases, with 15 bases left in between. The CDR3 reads CASSDSSRGVIEAFF. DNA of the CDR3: TGTGCCAGCAGTGACTCGAGTCGCGGTGTCATTGAAGCTTTCTTT.

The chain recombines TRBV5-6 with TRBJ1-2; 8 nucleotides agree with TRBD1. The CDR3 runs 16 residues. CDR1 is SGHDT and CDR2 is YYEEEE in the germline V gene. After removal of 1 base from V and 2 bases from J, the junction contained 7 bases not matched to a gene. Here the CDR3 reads CASSLSGRGRNYGYTF. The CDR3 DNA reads TGTGCCAGCAGCTTGTCGGGCAGGGGGCGCAACTATGGCTACACCTTC. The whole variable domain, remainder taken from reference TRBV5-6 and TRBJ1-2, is DAGVTQSPTHLIKTRGQQVTLRCSPKSGHDTVSWYQQALGQGPQFIFQYYEEEERQRGNFPDRFSGHQFPNYSSELNVNALLLGDSALYLCASSLSGRGRNYGYTFGSGTRLTVV.

This CDR3 is CASSTTTGVGEKLFF. The CDR3 DNA sequence: TGTGCCAGCAGTACGACAACAGGGGTTGGTGAAAAACTGTTTTTT. The rearrangement joins TRBV2 to TRBJ1-4; TRBD1 aligns across 7 bases. With 5 bases clipped from V and 7 bases from J, the junction kept 10 bases outside the gene matches. CDR3 size: 15 residues. Germline lookup yields CDR1 SNHLY and CDR2 FYNNEI.

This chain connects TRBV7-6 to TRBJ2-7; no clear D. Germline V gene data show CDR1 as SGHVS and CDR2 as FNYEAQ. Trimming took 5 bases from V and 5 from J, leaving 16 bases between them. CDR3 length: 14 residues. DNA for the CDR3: TGTGCCAGCAGCCTCGGCAGGCAGTTAGACGAGCAGTACTTC. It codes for CASSLGRQLDEQYF.

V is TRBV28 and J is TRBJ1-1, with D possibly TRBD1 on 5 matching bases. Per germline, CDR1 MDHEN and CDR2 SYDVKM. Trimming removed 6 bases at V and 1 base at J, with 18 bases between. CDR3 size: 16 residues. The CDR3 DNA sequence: TGTGCCAGCAGCCAAAACCCCGGGACTGGGAACACTGAAGCTTTCTTT. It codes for CASSQNPGTGNTEAFF. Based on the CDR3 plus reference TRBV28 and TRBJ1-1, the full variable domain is DVKVTQSSRYLVKRTGEKVFLECVQDMDHENMFWYRQDPGLGLRLIYFSYDVKMKEKGDIPEGYSVSREKKERFSLILESASTNQTSMYLCASSQNPGTGNTEAFFGQGTRLTVV.

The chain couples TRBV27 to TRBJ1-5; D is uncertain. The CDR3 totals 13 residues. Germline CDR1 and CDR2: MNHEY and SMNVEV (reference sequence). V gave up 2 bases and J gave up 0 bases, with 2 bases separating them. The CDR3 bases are TGTGCCAGCAGTTTAATTAGCAATCAGCCCCAGCATTTT. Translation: CASSLISNQPQHF.

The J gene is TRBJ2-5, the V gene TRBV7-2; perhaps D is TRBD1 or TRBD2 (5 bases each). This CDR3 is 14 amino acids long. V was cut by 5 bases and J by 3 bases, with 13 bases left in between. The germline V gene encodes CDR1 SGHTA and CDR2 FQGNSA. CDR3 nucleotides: TGTGCCAGCAGCACCGGGACCTACGAAGAGACCCAGTACTTC. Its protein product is CASSTGTYEETQYF.

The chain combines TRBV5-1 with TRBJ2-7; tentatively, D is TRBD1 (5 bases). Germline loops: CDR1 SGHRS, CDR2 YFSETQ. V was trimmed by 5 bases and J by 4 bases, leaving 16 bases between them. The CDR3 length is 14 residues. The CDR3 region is CASSPPGQTYEQYF. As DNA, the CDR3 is TGCGCCAGCAGTCCCCCAGGGCAGACATACGAGCAGTACTTC.

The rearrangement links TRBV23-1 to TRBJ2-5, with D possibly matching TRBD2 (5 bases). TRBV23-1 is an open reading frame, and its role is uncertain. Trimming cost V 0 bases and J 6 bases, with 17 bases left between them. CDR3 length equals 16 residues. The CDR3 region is CASSQSGSGAVKTQYF. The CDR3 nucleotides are TGCGCCAGCAGTCAATCAGGGAGCGGAGCGGTAAAGACCCAGTACTTC.

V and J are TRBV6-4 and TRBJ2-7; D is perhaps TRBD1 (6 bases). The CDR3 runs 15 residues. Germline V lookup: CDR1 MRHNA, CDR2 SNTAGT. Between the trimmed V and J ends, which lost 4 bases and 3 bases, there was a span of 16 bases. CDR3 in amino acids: CASSAEPGQGYEQYF. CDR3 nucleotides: TGTGCCAGCAGTGCTGAACCGGGACAAGGCTACGAGCAGTACTTC.